This T cell receptor (beta chain) comes out of a study of CD8+CD57+ T cells in acquired aplastic anemia. Across the study: The average for DNA from sorted CD4+ and CD8+ cells was 3.2 ug.

Trimming removed 9 bases at V and 5 bases at J, with 9 bases between. CDR1 is KGHDR, CDR2 SFDVKD, per germline. The CDR3 extends over 11 amino acids. TCR beta VDJ and CDR3 profiles were obtained from a genomic DNA template. MiXCR, run by TCRdb on the reads, gives a single entry per CDR3 protein. The sample yields 200,000 or so distinct CDR3 sequences, over 60% seen once. The specimen sequenced was sorted CD4+, CD8+, or CD8+CD57+ T cells (not recorded which) from PBMCs. This receptor was obtained from a human donor with severe aplastic anemia or a healthy control (not recorded which). The rearrangement uses TRBV24-1 and TRBJ1-1; tentative D call: TRBD1 (6 bases). The CDR3 loop is CATGQGTEAFF. The CDR3, as DNA: TGTGCCACCGGGCAGGGGACTGAAGCTTTCTTT.